This TCR beta chain was captured in a study of cytomegalovirus exposure and HLA in healthy donors. 60 Vbeta and 13 Jbeta primers were used in PCR. Method: immunoSEQ multiplex PCR; TCRdb's copy keeps in-frame clones and lacks some. The repertoire includes about 110,000 clones, around three quarters of them detected once, and approximately 4.2% sits in the top ten. CDR1 is SGHTA, CDR2 FQGNSA, per germline. With 5 bases removed from V and 4 bases from J, the gap between germline ends came to 11 bases. The CDR3 consists of 13 residues. This clone was counted only a few times. This receptor was obtained from a male donor in good health and CMV-seronegative. The J gene is TRBJ1-2, the V gene TRBV7-2; a weak D match, TRBD1 (5 bases). Sequenced material: PBMCs. The CDR3 region has the DNA TGTGCCAGCAGCATCGACGGGGGCTATGGCTACACCTTC. Translating gives CASSIDGGYGYTF.